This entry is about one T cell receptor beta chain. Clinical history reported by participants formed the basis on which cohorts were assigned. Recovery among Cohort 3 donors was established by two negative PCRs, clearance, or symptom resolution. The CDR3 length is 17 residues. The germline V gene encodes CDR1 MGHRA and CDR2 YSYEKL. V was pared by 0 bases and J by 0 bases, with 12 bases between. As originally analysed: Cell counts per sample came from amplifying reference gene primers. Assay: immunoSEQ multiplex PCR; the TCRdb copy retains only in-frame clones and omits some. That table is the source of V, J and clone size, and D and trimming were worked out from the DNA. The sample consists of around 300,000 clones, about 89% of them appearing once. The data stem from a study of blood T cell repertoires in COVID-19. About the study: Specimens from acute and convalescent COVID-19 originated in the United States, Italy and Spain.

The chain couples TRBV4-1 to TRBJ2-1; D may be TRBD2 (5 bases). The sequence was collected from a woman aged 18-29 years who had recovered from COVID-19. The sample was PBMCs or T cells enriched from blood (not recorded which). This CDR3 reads CASSQDPASPSYNEQFF. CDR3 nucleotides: TGCGCCAGCAGCCAAGATCCCGCTAGCCCCTCCTACAATGAGCAGTTCTTC.